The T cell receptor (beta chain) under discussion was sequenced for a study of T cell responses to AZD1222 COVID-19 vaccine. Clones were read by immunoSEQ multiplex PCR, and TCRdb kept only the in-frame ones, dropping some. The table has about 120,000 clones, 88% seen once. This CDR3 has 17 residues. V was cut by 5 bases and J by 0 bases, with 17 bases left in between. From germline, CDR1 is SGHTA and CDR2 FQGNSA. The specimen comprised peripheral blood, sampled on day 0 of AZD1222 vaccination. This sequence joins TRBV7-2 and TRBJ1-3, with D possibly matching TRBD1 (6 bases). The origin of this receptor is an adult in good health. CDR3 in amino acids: CASSTLGTYSSGNTIYF. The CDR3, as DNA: TGTGCCAGCAGCACCCTTGGGACATATAGCTCTGGAAACACCATATATTTT.